This TCR beta chain was obtained from a study of cytomegalovirus exposure and HLA in healthy donors. It was with 60 Vbeta and 13 Jbeta primers that the PCR ran. Profiling relied on immunoSEQ multiplex PCR, and the TCRdb table lists in-frame clones only, not all of them. Of 60,000 to 90,000 clones listed, 70% are singletons. The V segment lost 1 base and the J segment 4 bases; nucleotides outside the gene matches: 17. The V gene's germline CDR1 is LNHDA and CDR2 SQIVND (reference sequence). This CDR3 has 19 amino acids. This clone came up a few times. The source of this sequence is a woman aged 50 to 65 in good health and CMV-seropositive. The sequencing input was PBMCs. The V and J genes are TRBV19 and TRBJ1-1, with 8 bases fitting TRBD1. CDR3 amino acids: CASSIGAQGAPILGTEAFF. In DNA, the CDR3 is TGTGCCAGTAGTATAGGGGCCCAGGGGGCGCCGATCTTGGGCACTGAAGCTTTCTTT. The whole variable domain, filled in from reference TRBV19 and TRBJ1-1, reads DGGITQSPKYLFRKEGQNVTLSCEQNLNHDAMYWYRQDPGQGLRLIYYSQIVNDFQKGDIAEGYSVSREKKESFPLTVTSAQKNPTAFYLCASSIGAQGAPILGTEAFFGQGTRLTVV.